The 31 T cell receptor beta chains below all came from one sample that was sequenced in a study of shared clonotypes between healthy human individuals. Measured with immunoSEQ multiplex PCR; TCRdb has only the in-frame clones, and not every one. Seen here are around 350,000 clones, less than 75% observed once, and the top ten hold about 10%. The specimen sequenced was memory CD4+ T cells sorted from blood. Subset meaning: CD45RA-negative fraction. These receptor sequences come from a man under 40 in good health.

The J gene is TRBJ2-7, the V gene TRBV11-2; 8 nucleotides align to TRBD1. This CDR3 has 14 residues. The V and J ends lost 5 bases and 6 bases, in that order; junction bases with no gene match: 9. The germline CDR1 and CDR2 sequences are SGHAT and FQNNGV. CDR3 DNA: TGTGCCAGCAGCCGACAGGGGTTAGGTGGCGAGCAGTACTTC. Translated: CASSRQGLGGEQYF.

The CDR3: CASLTDHNEKLFF. CDR3 nucleotide sequence: TGTGCCAGCCTAACTGATCATAATGAAAAACTGTTTTTT. The chain uses TRBV2 and TRBJ1-4, with D unresolved. Trimming pared 8 bases from V and 4 bases from J, leaving 11 bases between. This CDR3 region has 13 residues. In germline, CDR1 is SNHLY, CDR2 FYNNEI.

The chain is built from TRBV9 and TRBJ1-4; D perhaps matches TRBD1 (6 bases). V was clipped by 4 bases and J by 7 bases, with 14 bases between them. Germline V CDR1 and CDR2: SGDLS, YYNGEE. The CDR3 spans 14 residues. The DNA of the CDR3 is TGTGCCAGCAGCAAAACAGGGTTTGGTGAAAAACTGTTTTTT. It is translated as CASSKTGFGEKLFF.

This clone was recorded at least ten times. This chain uses TRBV5-6 with TRBJ1-1; a weak D match, TRBD1 (6 bases). Trimming pared 4 bases from V and 0 bases from J, leaving 16 bases between. Per germline, CDR1 SGHDT and CDR2 YYEEEE. The CDR3 has 16 residues. CDR3 protein: CASSGGWPRMNTEAFF. The DNA for the CDR3 is TGTGCCAGCAGCGGGGGCTGGCCGAGAATGAACACTGAAGCTTTCTTT.

The chain recombines TRBV30 with TRBJ1-2; D perhaps matches TRBD1 (6 bases). V shed 2 bases and J shed 2 bases, with 15 bases lying between them. Per germline, CDR1 GTSNPN and CDR2 SVGIG (reference sequence). This CDR3 is built from 15 residues. The CDR3 DNA follows: TGTGCCTGGAGTAAACAGGGCGGAGGAAACTATGGCTACACCTTC. This gives the protein CAWSKQGGGNYGYTF.

To note about this clone: A much larger clonotype is one base distant, so this may be a read error. The chain has TRBV27 and TRBJ2-2; D is unresolved. Germline CDR1 reads MNHEY; CDR2 reads SMNVEV (reference sequence). The CDR3 runs 12 residues. V lost 3 bases and J lost 2, with 1 base in between. CDR3 DNA: TGTGCCAGCAGTTTCAACACCGGGGAGCTGTTTTTT. It is translated as CASSFNTGELFF.

Only one count was recorded for this clone. The chain is built from TRBV30 and TRBJ2-1; 8 bases line up with TRBD2. V trimming: 5 bases; J trimming: 14 bases; junction bases outside the gene matches: 14. The V gene's germline CDR1 is GTSNPN and CDR2 SVGIG (reference sequence). The CDR3 covers 13 residues. CDR3 region: CAWDYFSGTEKFF. DNA of the CDR3: TGTGCCTGGGACTATTTTAGCGGGACGGAAAAGTTCTTC.

V is TRBV5-1 and J is TRBJ2-1; D is unclear. The V end was cut by 0 bases, the J end by 2 bases, with 6 bases between. The CDR3 runs 14 residues. Germline V CDR1 and CDR2: SGHRS, YFSETQ. CDR3 sequence reads: CASSLDSAYNEQFF. DNA for the CDR3: TGCGCCAGCAGCTTGGACTCAGCCTACAATGAGCAGTTCTTC.

This clone appeared a few times. The chain carries TRBV5-5 and TRBJ2-4; D perhaps matches TRBD1 (5 bases). The CDR3 is 16 residues long. CDR1 and CDR2 (germline): SGHKS, YYEKEE (reference sequence). The V end was cut by 0 bases, the J end by 0 bases, with 10 bases between. The CDR3 coding sequence is TGTGCCAGCAGCTTGGGACAGAGACTAGCCAAAAACATTCAGTACTTC. The encoded protein is CASSLGQRLAKNIQYF.

V usage is TRBV5-6 and J usage is TRBJ1-1; D is unclear. The CDR3 has 13 residues. Trimming shortened V by 1 base and J by 3 bases, and 7 bases separated the two germline ends. The germline CDR1 and CDR2 sequences are SGHDT and YYEEEE. The CDR3 sequence is CASSLQGDTEAFF. CDR3 DNA: TGTGCCAGCAGCTTGCAAGGCGACACTGAAGCTTTCTTT.

This clone was detected once. The V and J genes are TRBV5-4 and TRBJ2-1; D tentatively fits TRBD1 or TRBD2 (5 bases each). Germline V gene sequence: CDR1 SGHNT, CDR2 YYREEE (reference sequence). The length of the CDR3 is 16 residues. V was trimmed by 4 bases and J by 7 bases, leaving 21 bases between them. CDR3: CASSPKRSGRGNEQFF. Here the CDR3 DNA reads TGTGCCAGCAGCCCCAAACGCTCGGGGCGTGGGAATGAGCAGTTCTTC.

V gene TRBV7-2 combines with J gene TRBJ2-2; D not resolved. This CDR3 is 13 amino acids long. V was clipped by 6 bases and J by 6 bases, with 11 bases between them. Looked up from germline, CDR1 is SGHTA and CDR2 is FQGNSA. CDR3 DNA sequence: TGTGCCAGCAGTTTTACCCCACCCGGGGAGCTGTTTTTT. This gives the protein CASSFTPPGELFF.

The chain is built from TRBV13 and TRBJ2-3; TRBD1 might be the D (6 bases). Trimming took off 1 base at V and 9 bases at J, with 11 bases between the two ends. CDR1 PRHDT and CDR2 FYEKMQ come from the germline V gene (reference sequence). The CDR3 is made up of 13 amino acids. The CDR3 nucleotides are TGTGCCAGCAGCTTAGAGAAGGGGGTGACGCAGTATTTT. Translating gives CASSLEKGVTQYF.

The chain is built from TRBV28 and TRBJ2-6; D possibly corresponds to TRBD1 (6 bases). The V and J ends lost 8 bases and 0 bases respectively, with 14 bases between them. The CDR3 covers 16 residues. CDR1 is MDHEN and CDR2 is SYDVKM in the germline V gene. The CDR3: CASGRTASSGANVLTF. The CDR3 DNA reads as TGTGCCAGCGGAAGGACAGCGAGCTCTGGGGCCAACGTCCTGACTTTC.

The V gene is TRBV10-2, the J gene TRBJ1-4; perhaps TRBD1 as D (5 bases). The V gene's germline CDR1 is WSHSY and CDR2 SAAADI. V was cut by 6 bases and J by 3 bases, with 20 bases left in between. This CDR3 spans 17 amino acids. This CDR3 is CASSAFGTGVSNEKLFF. CDR3 in DNA: TGCGCCAGCAGCGCCTTTGGGACTGGGGTCTCTAATGAAAAACTGTTTTTT.

The rearrangement joins TRBV11-2 to TRBJ2-5; possible D gene TRBD2, 6 bases. The germline gives CDR1 SGHAT, CDR2 FQNNGV. The CDR3 has 15 residues. V was pared by 0 bases and J by 4 bases, with 12 bases between. The CDR3 coding sequence is TGTGCCAGCAGCTTAGAGATGGGCGGGGTAGAGACCCAGTACTTC. It translates to CASSLEMGGVETQYF.

The V gene is TRBV29-1, the J gene TRBJ2-3; TRBD1 aligns across 7 bases. Unmatched junction bases numbered 4, after V lost 5 bases and J lost 8 bases. This CDR3 is built from 11 residues. The V gene's germline CDR1 is SQVTM and CDR2 ANQGSEA. In nucleotides, the CDR3 is TGCAGCGTTCTTAACAGGGGTACGCAGTATTTT. Translation gives CSVLNRGTQYF.

The rearrangement links TRBV11-2 to TRBJ2-2; a weak D match, TRBD2 (5 bases). Germline V gene sequence: CDR1 SGHAT, CDR2 FQNNGV. This CDR3 is built from 15 residues. The ends were cut back, 3 bases at V and 7 bases at J, with 15 bases in the middle. The CDR3 coding sequence is TGTGCCAGCAGCTTTGAACGGGGTTCGGGCGGGGAGCTGTTTTTT. Translating it yields CASSFERGSGGELFF. The complete variable domain, with remaining parts taken from reference TRBV11-2 and TRBJ2-2, reads EAGVAQSPRYKIIEKRQSVAFWCNPISGHATLYWYQQILGQGPKLLIQFQNNGVVDDSQLPKDRFSAERLKGVDSTLKIQPAKLEDSAVYLCASSFERGSGGELFFGEGSRLTVL.

CDR3 protein: CASSQGRGGLNTEAFF. The CDR3, as DNA: TGCGCCAGCAGCCAAGGGAGGGGCGGACTGAACACTGAAGCTTTCTTT. The chain recombines TRBV4-1 with TRBJ1-1, with a possible D match to TRBD1 (5 bases). Germline-derived CDR1 and CDR2 are MGHRA and YSYEKL. Trimming took 1 base from V and 0 from J, leaving 12 bases between them. The CDR3 runs 16 residues.

The chain combines TRBV11-3 with TRBJ2-3; perhaps TRBD1 as D (5 bases). The germline CDR1 and CDR2 sequences are SGHNT and YENEEA. The length of the CDR3 is 12 residues. Trimming pared 3 bases from V and 7 bases from J, leaving 8 bases between. The CDR3 DNA reads as TGTGCCAGCAGCTTGGACAAGAATACGCAGTATTTT. Its protein product is CASSLDKNTQYF.

J is TRBJ1-5 and V is TRBV30; weak D call: TRBD1 (5 bases). Germline values: CDR1 GTSNPN, CDR2 SVGIG (reference sequence). V was cut by 1 base and J by 6 bases, with 13 bases left in between. The CDR3 runs to 14 residues. DNA of the CDR3: TGTGCCTGGAGTGCCCCGGGCGGGGGTCAGCCCCAGCATTTT. Its protein product is CAWSAPGGGQPQHF.

The chain has TRBV2 and TRBJ2-5; 8 nucleotides match TRBD1. V was clipped by 8 bases and J by 4 bases; unmatched bases: 9. Germline CDR1 and CDR2: SNHLY and FYNNEI. There are 14 residues in the CDR3. The CDR3: CASLWQGAGETQYF. CDR3 DNA: TGTGCCAGCCTTTGGCAGGGGGCAGGAGAGACCCAGTACTTC.

This clone is a singleton in its sample. This rearrangement joins TRBV13 to TRBJ2-5, with TRBD2 matching over 7 bases. The CDR3 runs to 16 residues. The ends lost 7 bases at V and 4 bases at J; junction bases unmatched: 15. The V gene's germline CDR1 is PRHDT and CDR2 FYEKMQ (reference sequence). The CDR3 coding sequence is TGTGCCAGCACCTTCCGAAGTGGGAGGGAGGCAGAGACCCAGTACTTC. Protein sequence: CASTFRSGREAETQYF.

This chain uses TRBV11-2 with TRBJ2-7; D gene ambiguous. Germline V gene lookup returns CDR1 SGHAT and CDR2 FQNNGV. Deletions cut 2 bases from V and 5 bases from J, with 7 bases between. The CDR3 runs 12 residues. Here the CDR3 reads CASSLHGNEQYF. The CDR3 region has the DNA TGTGCCAGCAGCTTACATGGCAACGAGCAGTACTTC.

This clone has only a few counts. The V call is TRBV11-3, the J call TRBJ2-5; possibly TRBD1 for D (6 bases). The germline CDR1 and CDR2 sequences are SGHNT and YENEEA. Trimming left V 4 bases short and J 2 bases short, with 8 bases between. The CDR3 runs 13 residues. CDR3 in DNA: TGTGCCAGCAGCTCGAGGGGGCAAGAGACCCAGTACTTC. It specifies CASSSRGQETQYF.

The CDR3 coding sequence is TGTGCCAGCAGAAGCAACTATGGCTACACCTTC. The encoded protein is CASRSNYGYTF. The V gene is TRBV27, the J gene TRBJ1-2; D is undetermined. The V gene's germline CDR1 is MNHEY and CDR2 SMNVEV (reference sequence). The CDR3 sequence is 11 residues long. The germline V and J ends were trimmed by 6 bases and 2 bases, with 4 bases remaining between them.

This chain connects TRBV11-2 to TRBJ2-7, with D perhaps matching TRBD1 (5 bases). Germline loops: CDR1 SGHAT, CDR2 FQNNGV. The CDR3 spans 15 residues. V lost 0 bases and J 6 bases, leaving 15 bases between the germline ends. The CDR3 DNA reads as TGTGCCAGCAGCTTAGATCTCGGCAGGGAAGGCGAGCAGTACTTC. Encoded protein: CASSLDLGREGEQYF.

As for this clone: At one end the junction does not follow the germline gene, possibly because of a read error. This sequence joins TRBV29-1 and TRBJ2-5; 8 nucleotides match TRBD1. Germline CDR1 is SQVTM and CDR2 is ANQGSEA. The CDR3 consists of 15 residues. The CDR3 is CSVEEDRGRSEAQYF. The CDR3, as DNA: TGCAGCGTTGAAGAAGACAGGGGAAGGTCAGAGGCCCAGTACTTC.

This clone showed up just once. J is TRBJ1-1 and V is TRBV11-2; D not resolved. V was pared by 4 bases and J by 6 bases, with 15 bases between. Germline assignment: CDR1 SGHAT and CDR2 FQNNGV. There are 14 residues in the CDR3. CDR3 sequence (DNA): TGTGCCAGCAGCTCTCCAGCGGTCTGGCCTGAAGCTTTCTTT. Translated: CASSSPAVWPEAFF.

J is TRBJ2-5 and V is TRBV18, with D possibly being TRBD1 (5 bases). The CDR3 has 14 amino acids. Germline V gene lookup returns CDR1 KGHSH and CDR2 LQKENI. Trimming took off 3 bases at V and 4 bases at J, with 12 bases between the two ends. CDR3 sequence reads: CASSPVGEGETQYF. For the CDR3, the DNA is TGTGCCAGCTCACCGGTAGGGGAAGGAGAGACCCAGTACTTC. The full variable domain, with the rest looked up from reference TRBV18 and TRBJ2-5, is NAGVMQNPRHLVRRRGQEARLRCSPMKGHSHVYWYRQLPEEGLKFMVYLQKENIIDESGMPKERFSAEFPKEGPSILRIQQVVRGDSAAYFCASSPVGEGETQYFGPGTRLLVL.

The chain links TRBV6-4 to TRBJ2-5; D possibly corresponds to TRBD1 (6 bases). There are 18 residues in the CDR3. Germline CDR1 and CDR2: MRHNA and SNTAGT. V was cut by 2 bases and J by 4 bases, with 23 bases left in between. The CDR3 region has the DNA TGTGCCAGCAGTGACAGCAAGGGGGTGGTCACCACGGGAGAGACCCAGTACTTC. Translated: CASSDSKGVVTTGETQYF.